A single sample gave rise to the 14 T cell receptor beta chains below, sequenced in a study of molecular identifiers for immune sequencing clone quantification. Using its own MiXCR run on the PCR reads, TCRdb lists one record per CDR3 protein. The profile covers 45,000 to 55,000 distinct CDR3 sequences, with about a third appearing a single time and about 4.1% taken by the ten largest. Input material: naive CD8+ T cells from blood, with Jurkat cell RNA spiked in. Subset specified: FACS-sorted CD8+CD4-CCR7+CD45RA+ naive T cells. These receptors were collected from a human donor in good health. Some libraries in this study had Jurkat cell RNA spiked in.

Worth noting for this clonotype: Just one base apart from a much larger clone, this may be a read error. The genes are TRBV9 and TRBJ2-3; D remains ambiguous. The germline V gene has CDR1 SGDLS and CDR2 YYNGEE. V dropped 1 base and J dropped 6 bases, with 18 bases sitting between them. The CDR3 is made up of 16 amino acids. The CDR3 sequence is CASSVRSPAGRDTQYF. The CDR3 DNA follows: TGTGCCAGCAGCGTAAGGTCCCCGGCTGGTCGGGATACGCAGTATTTT.

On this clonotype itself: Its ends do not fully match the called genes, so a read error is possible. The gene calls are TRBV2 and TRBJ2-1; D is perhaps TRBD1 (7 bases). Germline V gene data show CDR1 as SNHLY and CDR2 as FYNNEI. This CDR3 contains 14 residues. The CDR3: CTSGGTASYNEQFF. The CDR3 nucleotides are TGTACCAGCGGCGGGACAGCCTCCTACAATGAGCAGTTCTTC.

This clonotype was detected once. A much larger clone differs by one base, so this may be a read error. CDR3 protein: CASSQDRVGAEQFF. The CDR3 bases are TGCGCCAGCAGCCAAGATCGGGTGGGGGCTGAGCAGTTCTTC. The V gene is TRBV4-1, the J gene TRBJ2-1, with D perhaps matching TRBD1 (6 bases). This CDR3 spans 14 amino acids. Germline lookup yields CDR1 MGHRA and CDR2 YSYEKL. Trimming took off 0 bases at V and 9 bases at J, with 12 bases between the two ends.

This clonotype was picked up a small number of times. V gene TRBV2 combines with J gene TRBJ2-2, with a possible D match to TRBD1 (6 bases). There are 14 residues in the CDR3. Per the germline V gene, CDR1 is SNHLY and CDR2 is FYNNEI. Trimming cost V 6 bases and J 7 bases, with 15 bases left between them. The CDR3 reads CASRTGGLDGELFF. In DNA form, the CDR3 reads TGTGCCAGCAGGACAGGAGGTTTGGACGGGGAGCTGTTTTTT.

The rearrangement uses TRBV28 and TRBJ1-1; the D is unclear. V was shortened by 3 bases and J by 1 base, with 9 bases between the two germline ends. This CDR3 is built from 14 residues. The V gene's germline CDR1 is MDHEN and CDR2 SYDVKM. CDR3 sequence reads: CASSLVVGNTEAFF. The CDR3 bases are TGTGCCAGCAGTTTGGTTGTTGGGAACACTGAAGCTTTCTTT.

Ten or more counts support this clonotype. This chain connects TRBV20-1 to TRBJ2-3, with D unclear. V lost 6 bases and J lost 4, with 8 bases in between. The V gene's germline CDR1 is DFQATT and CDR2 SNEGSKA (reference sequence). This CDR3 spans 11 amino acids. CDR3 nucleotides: TGCAGTGCCCCCCTCCCAGATACGCAGTATTTT. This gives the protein CSAPLPDTQYF.

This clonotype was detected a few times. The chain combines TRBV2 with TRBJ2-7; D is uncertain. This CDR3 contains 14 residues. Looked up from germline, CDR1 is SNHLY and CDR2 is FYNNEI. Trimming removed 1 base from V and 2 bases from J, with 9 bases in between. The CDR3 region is CASSEGGGPYEQYF. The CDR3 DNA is TGTGCCAGCAGTGAAGGTGGCGGACCCTACGAGCAGTACTTC.

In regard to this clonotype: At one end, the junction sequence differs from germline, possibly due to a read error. The CDR3 DNA follows: TGCTGTGCTATGGTCAGTTTTAGCACTCAGCCCCAGCTTTTT. Its translation is CCAMVSFSTQPQLF. The chain has TRBV20-1 and TRBJ1-5; D not certain. Germline V gene lookup returns CDR1 DFQATT and CDR2 SNEGSKA (reference sequence). The CDR3 consists of 14 residues.

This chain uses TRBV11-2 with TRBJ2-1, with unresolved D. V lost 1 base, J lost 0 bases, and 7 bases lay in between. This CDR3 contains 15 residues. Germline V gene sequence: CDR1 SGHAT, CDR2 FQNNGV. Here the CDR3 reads CASSLGQSSYNEQFF. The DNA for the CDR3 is TGTGCCAGCAGCTTAGGGCAGAGCTCCTACAATGAGCAGTTCTTC.

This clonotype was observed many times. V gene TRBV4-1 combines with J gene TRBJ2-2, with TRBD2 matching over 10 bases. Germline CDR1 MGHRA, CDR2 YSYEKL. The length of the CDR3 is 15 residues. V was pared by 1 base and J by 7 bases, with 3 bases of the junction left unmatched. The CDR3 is CASSQATSGIGELFF. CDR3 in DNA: TGCGCCAGCAGCCAAGCTACTAGCGGGATCGGGGAGCTGTTTTTT.

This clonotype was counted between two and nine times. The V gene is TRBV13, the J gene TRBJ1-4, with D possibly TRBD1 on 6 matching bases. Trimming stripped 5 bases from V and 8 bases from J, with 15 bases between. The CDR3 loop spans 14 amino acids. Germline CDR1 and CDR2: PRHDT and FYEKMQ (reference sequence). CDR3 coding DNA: TGTGCCAGCAGCCCACGGGGGCAATCGGAAAAACTGTTTTTT. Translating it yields CASSPRGQSEKLFF.

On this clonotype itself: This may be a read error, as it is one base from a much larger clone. The CDR3 DNA reads TGCAGTGCTAGAGCTGGGACAGGGAGGGCCCAACGGGAAAAACTGATTTTT. Protein product: CSARAGTGRAQREKLIF. The chain combines TRBV20-1 with TRBJ1-4, with TRBD1 identical over 9 bases. The CDR3 is 17 amino acids. CDR1 is DFQATT and CDR2 is SNEGSKA in the germline V gene (reference sequence).

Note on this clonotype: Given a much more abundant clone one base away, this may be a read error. DNA of the CDR3: TGTGCCAGTTTGCAGGGGTCCGAGCAGTACTTC. Protein sequence: CASLQGSEQYF. V is TRBV6-5 and J is TRBJ2-7; D perhaps matches TRBD1 (6 bases). The ends were cut back, 9 bases at V and 6 bases at J, with 12 bases in the middle. The germline V gene has CDR1 MNHEY and CDR2 SVGAGI. The CDR3 has 11 amino acids.

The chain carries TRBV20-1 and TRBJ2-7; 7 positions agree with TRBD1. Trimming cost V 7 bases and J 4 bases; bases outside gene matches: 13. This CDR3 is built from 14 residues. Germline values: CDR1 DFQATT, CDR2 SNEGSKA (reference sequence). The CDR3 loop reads CSERSQGEMYEQYF. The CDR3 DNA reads TGCAGTGAGCGGTCGCAGGGGGAGATGTACGAGCAGTACTTC.